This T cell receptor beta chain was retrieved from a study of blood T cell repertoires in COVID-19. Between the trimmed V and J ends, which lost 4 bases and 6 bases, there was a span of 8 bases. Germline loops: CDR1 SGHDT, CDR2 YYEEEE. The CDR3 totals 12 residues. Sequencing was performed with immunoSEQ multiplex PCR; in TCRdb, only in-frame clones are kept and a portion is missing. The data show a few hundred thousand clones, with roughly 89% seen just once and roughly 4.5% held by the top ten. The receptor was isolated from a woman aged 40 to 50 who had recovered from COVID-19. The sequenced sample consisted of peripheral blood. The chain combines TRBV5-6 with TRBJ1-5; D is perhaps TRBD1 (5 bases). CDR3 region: CASSRGGQPQHF. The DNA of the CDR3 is TGTGCCAGCAGCCGCGGGGGTCAGCCCCAGCATTTT.